These 7 T cell receptor beta chains were sequenced from one sample in a study of blood T cell repertoires in COVID-19. Sequencing was performed with immunoSEQ multiplex PCR; in TCRdb, only in-frame clones are kept and a portion is missing. This table has some 200,000 clones, around 90% appearing once. Sequenced input: peripheral blood. The receptors stem from a man aged 35 to 55 with active or convalescent COVID-19.

The gene calls are TRBV6-1 and TRBJ1-2; D gene ambiguous. V was cut by 0 bases and J by 0 bases, with 11 bases left in between. The CDR3 extends over 16 amino acids. CDR1 and CDR2 from the germline V gene are MNHNS and SASEGT. The CDR3 DNA reads TGTGCCAGCAGTGAAGCGTGGAGCTCAGCTAACTATGGCTACACCTTC. This codes for CASSEAWSSANYGYTF.

The rearrangement joins TRBV6-1 to TRBJ1-4; D is unresolved. V lost 0 bases and J 4 bases, leaving 9 bases between the germline ends. CDR1 MNHNS and CDR2 SASEGT come from the germline V gene. The CDR3 contains 15 residues. The CDR3 is CASSEASQHNEKLFF. Here the CDR3 DNA reads TGTGCCAGCAGTGAAGCGTCACAGCATAATGAAAAACTGTTTTTT.

This sequence joins TRBV19 and TRBJ2-1; a possible D gene is TRBD2 (5 bases). Germline V CDR1 and CDR2: LNHDA, SQIVND (reference sequence). CDR3 length: 14 amino acids. Trimming removed 0 bases from V and 3 bases from J, with 6 bases in between. The CDR3, as DNA: TGTGCCAGTAGTATAGATCGGGACTACAATGAGCAGTTCTTC. Encoded protein: CASSIDRDYNEQFF.

CDR3 sequence (DNA): TGTGCCAGCTCACCAAAACCGGGACTTAGCACAGATACGCAGTATTTT. Residues: CASSPKPGLSTDTQYF. V and J are TRBV18 and TRBJ2-3; D is possibly TRBD2 (6 bases). The V gene's germline CDR1 is KGHSH and CDR2 LQKENI. V lost 2 bases and J 0 bases, leaving 12 bases between the germline ends. The CDR3 extends over 16 amino acids.

This clone was seen only once. The chain has TRBV7-9 and TRBJ1-1, with D unclear. Trimming removed 5 bases at V and 1 base at J, with 2 bases between. Germline loops: CDR1 SEHNR, CDR2 FQNEAQ (reference sequence). The CDR3 runs 11 residues. CDR3 nucleotide sequence: TGTGCCAGCAGCCAGAACACTGAAGCTTTCTTT. This sequence encodes CASSQNTEAFF.

The rearrangement joins TRBV27 to TRBJ2-7, with a tentative D call TRBD1 (5 bases). V lost 6 bases and J lost 2, with 14 bases in between. This CDR3 comprises 14 residues. Germline V CDR1 and CDR2: MNHEY, SMNVEV (reference sequence). CDR3 sequence reads: CASSLRQGTYEQYF. DNA of the CDR3: TGTGCCAGCAGCCTTAGGCAGGGCACCTACGAGCAGTACTTC.

J is TRBJ1-1 and V is TRBV5-1; TRBD1 matches 10 bases. V shed 1 base and J 4 bases; nucleotides not matched to a gene: 7. The CDR3 loop spans 16 amino acids. Germline V gene data show CDR1 as SGHRS and CDR2 as YFSETQ. The CDR3 sequence: CASSLQGRQGATEAFF. DNA for the CDR3: TGCGCCAGCAGCTTGCAAGGACGACAGGGGGCCACTGAAGCTTTCTTT.